These 16 T cell receptor beta chains were sequenced from one sample in a study of ipilimumab plus nivolumab after autologous stem cell transplantation (dated by TCRdb to the early 2020s). Preparation of the library involved the immunoSEQ multiplex PCR assay. Not all clones reach the TCRdb copy of this immuneACCESS table, which keeps in-frame sequences only. Checked studies attribute under half of the gap to unresolved V genes and leave the rest unexplained. Present in this sample are fewer than 20,000 clones, roughly 77% of which were seen just once. The ten most abundant clones make up roughly 19% of the sample. The material was PBMCs, obtained in a trial of ipilimumab plus nivolumab as post-transplant consolidation. The receptors were gathered from a male donor with diffuse large B-cell lymphoma.

The rearrangement joins TRBV6-1 to TRBJ1-1; TRBD1 matches at 11 bases. After removal of 4 bases from V and 5 bases from J, the junction contained 6 bases not matched to a gene. The CDR3 contains 15 residues. CDR1 MNHNS and CDR2 SASEGT come from the germline V gene. In nucleotides, the CDR3 is TGTGCCAGCAGTGGGGACAGGGGGTTAAGGACTGAAGCTTTCTTT. Translation: CASSGDRGLRTEAFF.

V usage is TRBV27 and J usage is TRBJ1-5; D unresolved. The V gene's germline CDR1 is MNHEY and CDR2 SMNVEV (reference sequence). The V gene lost 5 bases and the J gene lost 0 bases, with 2 bases spanning the gap. The CDR3 covers 12 residues. Written as DNA, the CDR3 is TGTGCCAGCAGTACTAGCAATCAGCCCCAGCATTTT. It is translated as CASSTSNQPQHF.

CDR3 sequence: CASKATGSPEAFF. CDR3 nucleotides: TGTGCCAGCAAGGCGACAGGGAGTCCTGAAGCTTTCTTT. The genes are TRBV6-1 and TRBJ1-1; TRBD1 aligns across 7 bases. The junction had 8 bases not matched to a gene; V was cut back by 7 bases and J by 6 bases. This CDR3 contains 13 residues. Germline loops: CDR1 MNHNS, CDR2 SASEGT.

This clone was recorded only once. The chain employs TRBV6-1 and TRBJ1-3, with a tentative D call TRBD1 (5 bases). Looked up from germline, CDR1 is MNHNS and CDR2 is SASEGT. The CDR3 covers 16 residues. V lost 3 bases and J 0 bases, leaving 12 bases between the germline ends. The CDR3 region has the DNA TGTGCCAGCAGTGATAGGGGACGGTTCTCTGGAAACACCATATATTTT. Translating gives CASSDRGRFSGNTIYF.

The CDR3 bases are TGTGCCAGCAGCTTACTCCAGGCGGGAGCGACAGATACGCAGTATTTT. It specifies CASSLLQAGATDTQYF. The J gene is TRBJ2-3, the V gene TRBV7-6; 7 bases are a match to TRBD2. Germline CDR1 is SGHVS and CDR2 is FNYEAQ. Trimming at V came to 2 bases and at J to 3 bases, leaving 8 bases not matched to a gene. The CDR3 consists of 16 residues.

This clone occurred once. The chain uses TRBV6-1 and TRBJ2-5, with D maybe TRBD2 (6 bases). Between the trimmed V and J ends, which lost 6 bases and 10 bases, there was a span of 24 bases. Germline V lookup: CDR1 MNHNS, CDR2 SASEGT. The CDR3 loop spans 15 amino acids. CDR3 sequence (DNA): TGTGCCAGCAGCAGACTAGGAGGGACGTCTTCGTACCAGTACTTC. Protein: CASSRLGGTSSYQYF.

This sequence joins TRBV6-4 and TRBJ1-2, with D possibly matching TRBD1 (5 bases). V lost 2 bases, J lost 6 bases, and 13 bases lay in between. This CDR3 spans 14 amino acids. Germline CDR1 MRHNA, CDR2 SNTAGT. CDR3 DNA sequence: TGTGCCAGCAGTGACGGGGCAGAGCAGGATGGCTACACCTTC. It codes for CASSDGAEQDGYTF.

The chain carries TRBV7-2 and TRBJ1-3; weak D call: TRBD1 (6 bases). The CDR3 is 17 amino acids. Trimming removed 1 base at V and 1 base at J, with 14 bases between. Germline V lookup: CDR1 SGHTA, CDR2 FQGNSA. The CDR3 is CASSLVRGFRSGNTIYF. CDR3 sequence (DNA): TGTGCCAGCAGCTTAGTGAGGGGGTTCAGGTCTGGAAACACCATATATTTT.

In DNA, the CDR3 is TGTGCCAGCAGTTGGGTTTTGAGGGCTAGCGGGGTTGAAGCGTTCTTC. Translating it yields CASSWVLRASGVEAFF. The genes are TRBV27 and TRBJ2-1; TRBD2 matches at 9 bases. In germline, CDR1 is MNHEY, CDR2 SMNVEV (reference sequence). This CDR3 contains 16 residues. The V segment lost 4 bases and the J segment 15 bases; nucleotides outside the gene matches: 19.

This clone appeared a single time. This sequence joins TRBV11-3 and TRBJ2-1, with 14 bases aligning to TRBD2. Germline V CDR1 and CDR2: SGHNT, YENEEA. The CDR3 extends over 19 amino acids. Unmatched junction bases numbered 16, after V lost 5 bases and J lost 7 bases. CDR3 residues: CASSQIIGLAGGVANEQFF. DNA for the CDR3: TGTGCCAGCAGCCAGATAATAGGACTAGCGGGAGGTGTGGCGAATGAGCAGTTCTTC.

In its sample, this clone was seen a few times. This rearrangement joins TRBV30 to TRBJ2-7; D is ambiguous. Germline V gives CDR1 GTSNPN, CDR2 SVGIG (reference sequence). V lost 5 bases and J lost 1, with 9 bases in between. The length of the CDR3 is 12 residues. The CDR3 region has the DNA TGTGCCTGGGCTGGGCAATCCTACGAGCAGTACTTC. Residues: CAWAGQSYEQYF.

The chain joins TRBV14 to TRBJ2-5; 9 bases fit TRBD1. The germline gives CDR1 SGHDN, CDR2 FVKESK. V lost 1 base, J lost 2 bases, and 5 bases stayed unmatched. The CDR3 totals 16 residues. The CDR3 sequence: CASSQGKGTGQETQYF. The CDR3 bases are TGTGCCAGCAGCCAAGGCAAAGGGACAGGGCAAGAGACCCAGTACTTC.

The chain joins TRBV6-6 to TRBJ1-4; D gene ambiguous. Germline CDR1 is MNHNY and CDR2 is SVGAGI (reference sequence). The CDR3 is 13 amino acids. V lost 7 bases and J lost 7, with 13 bases in between. The CDR3 DNA sequence: TGTGCCAGCACCCCAGCGGGGTTTGAAAAACTGTTTTTT. Its protein product is CASTPAGFEKLFF.

This clone is medium-sized in the sample. The sample contains more than one DNA sequence encoding this CDR3. The chain combines TRBV11-3 with TRBJ2-2; D remains unclear. Trimming removed 6 bases from V and 1 base from J, with 6 bases in between. Germline CDR1 is SGHNT and CDR2 is YENEEA. The CDR3 is made up of 13 amino acids. CDR3 residues: CASSFRNTGELFF. Here the CDR3 DNA reads TGTGCCAGCAGTTTCAGGAACACCGGGGAGCTGTTTTTT. Full variable domain (remainder filled in from reference TRBV11-3 and TRBJ2-2): EAGVVQSPRYKIIEKKQPVAFWCNPISGHNTLYWYLQNLGQGPELLIRYENEEAVDDSQLPKDRFSAERLKGVDSTLKIQPAELGDSAVYLCASSFRNTGELFFGEGSRLTVL.

The rearrangement links TRBV18 to TRBJ1-3; TRBD1 is a possible D gene (6 bases). V lost 3 bases to trimming and J lost 3 bases, with 15 bases between them. Germline V lookup: CDR1 KGHSH, CDR2 LQKENI. The CDR3 loop spans 16 amino acids. For the CDR3, the DNA is TGTGCCAGCTCACCGGGGACTTGGGGGCATGGAAACACCATATATTTT. Amino acid sequence: CASSPGTWGHGNTIYF.

In this sample, this clone turned up a few times. The V call is TRBV7-2, the J call TRBJ1-2; 7 nucleotides agree with TRBD1. V lost 5 bases and J lost 4; bases outside the gene matches: 4. Per the germline V gene, CDR1 is SGHTA and CDR2 is FQGNSA. CDR3 length equals 13 residues. CDR3 DNA sequence: TGTGCCAGCAGCCGCAGGGGGGTCTATGGCTACACCTTC. This translates into CASSRRGVYGYTF.